The 24 T cell receptor beta chains below come from one sample, sequenced in a study of blood T cell repertoires in COVID-19. This table comes from immunoSEQ multiplex PCR, and its TCRdb copy is limited to in-frame clones, with some not included. Of tens of thousands of clones listed, just over 85% are singletons. The sequencing input was peripheral blood. These receptors were taken from an elderly woman with acute or convalescent COVID-19.

This chain uses TRBV30 with TRBJ1-3; D is uncertain. The V gene's germline CDR1 is GTSNPN and CDR2 SVGIG (reference sequence). V lost 0 bases and J lost 0, with 6 bases in between. The CDR3 is 14 amino acids. In nucleotides, the CDR3 is TGTGCCTGGAGTGTACGGGACTCTGGAAACACCATATATTTT. Residues: CAWSVRDSGNTIYF.

This rearrangement joins TRBV5-1 to TRBJ1-1, with D unclear. CDR1 is SGHRS and CDR2 is YFSETQ in the germline V gene. V lost 6 bases to trimming and J lost 2 bases, with 14 bases between them. The CDR3 length is 14 residues. The CDR3 loop reads CASTLSPGNTEAFF. In DNA, the CDR3 is TGCGCCAGCACCCTATCGCCGGGAAACACTGAAGCTTTCTTT.

This sequence joins TRBV29-1 and TRBJ1-2, with 7 bases fitting TRBD1. From germline, CDR1 is SQVTM and CDR2 ANQGSEA. The CDR3 extends over 12 amino acids. V shed 4 bases, J shed 3 bases, and the junction held 2 bases outside the gene matches. For the CDR3, the DNA is TGCAGCGTTGGAGACAGGGACTATGGCTACACCTTC. Its translation: CSVGDRDYGYTF.

This chain connects TRBV19 to TRBJ2-4; no definite D call. The length of the CDR3 is 14 residues. The V end was cut by 1 base, the J end by 0 bases, with 4 bases between. Germline loops: CDR1 LNHDA, CDR2 SQIVND (reference sequence). In DNA form, the CDR3 reads TGTGCCAGTAGTATAGGGCCAGCCAAAAACATTCAGTACTTC. Translation gives CASSIGPAKNIQYF.

The chain couples TRBV29-1 to TRBJ1-1; tentatively, D is TRBD1 (5 bases). V was clipped by 6 bases and J by 4 bases, with 18 bases between them. Germline lookup yields CDR1 SQVTM and CDR2 ANQGSEA. The CDR3 covers 14 residues. This chain's CDR3 is CSVGDLGRVTEAFF. CDR3 DNA: TGCAGCGTAGGGGACCTCGGGAGAGTCACTGAAGCTTTCTTT.

The rearrangement links TRBV21-1 to TRBJ2-3; the table's D call TRBD2 went unverified against the DNA. TRBV21-1 is termed a pseudogene. The length of the CDR3 is 18 residues. The CDR3 DNA is TGTGCCAGCAGCCTTGCCAAGCGGGAGGGGGAAAGCACAGATACGCAGTATTTT. Protein: CASSLAKREGESTDTQYF.

J is TRBJ2-7 and V is TRBV3-1 (or the pseudogene TRBV3-2), with D possibly matching TRBD1 (6 bases). Per germline, CDR1 LGHDT and CDR2 YNNKEL (reference sequence). The V end was cut by 3 bases, the J end by 3 bases, with 18 bases between. CDR3 length: 16 amino acids. Here the CDR3 reads CASSHASTGSLYEQYF. The CDR3, as DNA: TGTGCCAGCAGCCACGCCTCAACAGGGTCCCTCTACGAGCAGTACTTC.

The rearrangement joins TRBV10-3 to TRBJ2-7; 7 bases are shared with TRBD1. This CDR3 comprises 14 residues. Trimming at V came to 6 bases and at J to 6 bases, leaving 11 bases not matched to a gene. Germline lookup yields CDR1 ENHRY and CDR2 SYGVKD. CDR3 sequence: CAISPTQQGSEQYF. CDR3 sequence (DNA): TGTGCCATCAGCCCCACCCAACAGGGGTCCGAGCAGTACTTC.

The chain joins TRBV27 to TRBJ1-5; the D is unclear. The germline CDR1 and CDR2 sequences are MNHEY and SMNVEV (reference sequence). This CDR3 has 14 amino acids. Deletions cut 6 bases from V and 3 bases from J, with 12 bases between. In nucleotides, the CDR3 is TGTGCCAGCAGCCCACTGGAGGCCAATCAGCCCCAGCATTTT. It is translated as CASSPLEANQPQHF.

This rearrangement joins TRBV18 to TRBJ2-7; the match to TRBD2 covers 8 bases. The CDR3 has 18 amino acids. Germline V lookup: CDR1 KGHSH, CDR2 LQKENI. After removal of 3 bases from V and 3 bases from J, the junction contained 16 bases not matched to a gene. CDR3 coding DNA: TGTGCCAGCTCACCCGCAGGGTTAGCGGGAATCGAAGTCTACGAGCAGTACTTC. This encodes CASSPAGLAGIEVYEQYF.

The chain couples TRBV7-9 to TRBJ1-5, with unresolved D. The germline V gene has CDR1 SEHNR and CDR2 FQNEAQ (reference sequence). The CDR3 runs to 15 residues. Trimming pared 1 base from V and 9 bases from J, leaving 16 bases between. CDR3 DNA: TGTGCCAGCAGCTTAGGCCTCTCTGACGGAGGGCCCCAGCATTTT. As protein: CASSLGLSDGGPQHF.

This rearrangement joins TRBV2 to TRBJ2-3; TRBD2 is a possible D gene (7 bases). The CDR3 is 13 amino acids. Germline V lookup: CDR1 SNHLY, CDR2 FYNNEI. The V end was cut by 7 bases, the J end by 1 base, with 9 bases between. Here the CDR3 DNA reads TGTGCCAGCAACGGGGGGCGCACAGATACGCAGTATTTT. The encoded protein is CASNGGRTDTQYF.

This sequence joins TRBV5-1 and TRBJ2-3; 8 bases align to TRBD2. CDR3 length: 16 residues. Per germline, CDR1 SGHRS and CDR2 YFSETQ. The ends lost 1 base at V and 4 bases at J; junction bases unmatched: 8. The CDR3 DNA sequence: TGCGCCAGCAGCTTGAACGGGAGGGCCGTGGCAGATACGCAGTATTTT. This codes for CASSLNGRAVADTQYF.

The chain recombines TRBV20-1 with TRBJ2-7; D is undetermined. CDR3 length: 11 residues. Trimming cost V 6 bases and J 1 base, with 7 bases left between them. Germline-derived CDR1 and CDR2 are DFQATT and SNEGSKA (reference sequence). The CDR3 loop reads CSALKSYEQYF. CDR3 coding DNA: TGCAGTGCGCTAAAGTCCTACGAGCAGTACTTC.

The gene calls are TRBV6-6 and TRBJ2-1, with a possible D match to TRBD2 (6 bases). The CDR3 has 17 amino acids. Germline CDR1 reads MNHNY; CDR2 reads SVGAGI (reference sequence). Deletions cut 5 bases from V and 4 bases from J, with 21 bases between. For the CDR3, the DNA is TGTGCCAGCAGTCCTACCTCGGGGGTGGGGAGATACAATGAGCAGTTCTTC. It codes for CASSPTSGVGRYNEQFF.

J is TRBJ2-7 and V is TRBV4-2; weak D call: TRBD1 (5 bases). The germline gives CDR1 LGHNA, CDR2 YNFKEQ. Trimming took 4 bases from V and 4 from J, leaving 14 bases between them. The CDR3 has 14 residues. The CDR3 region is CASSRSRTGYEQYF. Written as DNA, the CDR3 is TGTGCCAGCAGCCGATCAAGAACAGGTTACGAGCAGTACTTC.

The J gene is TRBJ1-1, the V gene TRBV7-9; 10 bases align to TRBD1. V lost 3 bases and J lost 1; bases outside the gene matches: 5. Germline assignment: CDR1 SEHNR and CDR2 FQNEAQ (reference sequence). The CDR3 runs to 16 residues. The CDR3 DNA is TGTGCCAGCAGCTTTAGGACAGGGGGAGCGAACACTGAAGCTTTCTTT. This gives the protein CASSFRTGGANTEAFF.

Here the CDR3 reads CAISEEKGHVNTEAFF. The CDR3 DNA follows: TGTGCCATCAGTGAGGAGAAGGGACACGTGAACACTGAAGCTTTCTTT. V gene TRBV10-3 combines with J gene TRBJ1-1; possible D gene TRBD1, 6 bases. This CDR3 spans 16 amino acids. V lost 2 bases and J 0 bases, leaving 13 bases between the germline ends. Germline-derived CDR1 and CDR2 are ENHRY and SYGVKD.

The chain carries TRBV5-4 and TRBJ1-2, with 7 bases that match TRBD1. Germline loops: CDR1 SGHNT, CDR2 YYREEE (reference sequence). The trim removed 4 bases at V and 0 bases at J, leaving 12 bases unmatched. This CDR3 comprises 17 residues. CDR3 protein: CASSGPDRKGTNYGYTF. Here the CDR3 DNA reads TGTGCCAGCAGCGGCCCGGACAGGAAAGGGACTAACTATGGCTACACCTTC.

V is TRBV2 and J is TRBJ2-1, with TRBD2 as a possible D gene (6 bases). Germline V gene sequence: CDR1 SNHLY, CDR2 FYNNEI. The CDR3 sequence is 11 residues long. The V end lost 11 bases, the J end lost 7 bases, and 12 bases lay between the germline ends. Written as DNA, the CDR3 is TGTGCCTCTGAACGGGGGAATGAGCAGTTCTTC. Residues: CASERGNEQFF.

The chain carries TRBV27 and TRBJ2-3; tentatively, D is TRBD2 (5 bases). V gave up 6 bases and J gave up 4 bases, with 14 bases separating them. The CDR3 totals 14 residues. CDR1 MNHEY and CDR2 SMNVEV come from the germline V gene (reference sequence). The CDR3 DNA is TGTGCCAGCAGCCTAAACTCCGGGGCAGATACGCAGTATTTT. It specifies CASSLNSGADTQYF.

The chain employs TRBV6-5 and TRBJ1-2, with 11 bases identical to TRBD1. Germline CDR1 MNHEY, CDR2 SVGAGI. The CDR3 has 14 amino acids. Trimming took 5 bases from V and 7 from J; bases not matched to a gene: 6. As DNA, the CDR3 is TGTGCCAGCAGTACCGGACAGGGGGCCTTTGGCTACACCTTC. Translating it yields CASSTGQGAFGYTF.

J is TRBJ2-3 and V is TRBV3-1 (or the pseudogene TRBV3-2); a possible D gene is TRBD1 (6 bases). Germline V CDR1 and CDR2: LGHDT, YNNKEL (reference sequence). Trimming took 3 bases from V and 1 from J, leaving 11 bases between them. This CDR3 is built from 15 residues. The CDR3 DNA is TGTGCCAGCAGCCACGGATCAGGGGGCACAGATACGCAGTATTTT. It translates to CASSHGSGGTDTQYF.

CDR3 nucleotide sequence: TGTGCCAGCAGCCCTAGGGGGAGGGGAGTAGGTGGAAACACCATATATTTT. It translates to CASSPRGRGVGGNTIYF. The chain employs TRBV21-1 and TRBJ1-3. TRBV21-1 has pseudogene status. The CDR3 spans 17 residues.